This T cell receptor beta chain was captured by sequencing in a study of monozygotic twins with cystic fibrosis. On the study more broadly: Library input was around 3.2 micrograms of fragmented DNA, with 15 PCR cycles.

The table came from immunoSEQ multiplex PCR; TCRdb's copy has only in-frame clones and leaves some out. The sample includes some 21,000 clones, about 90% of them seen just once. CDR3 size: 15 residues. Looked up from germline, CDR1 is SGHDT and CDR2 is YYEEEE. Trimming cost V 0 bases and J 0 bases, with 9 bases left between them. The sequenced material came from blood. The chain carries TRBV5-6 and TRBJ1-1, with D unresolved. The receptor comes from a girl aged 2-10 years with cystic fibrosis. The CDR3 loop is CASSLGQLMNTEAFF. CDR3 nucleotide sequence: TGTGCCAGCAGCTTGGGTCAGTTAATGAACACTGAAGCTTTCTTT.